This T cell receptor (beta chain) emerged from a study of blood T cell repertoires in COVID-19. The CDR3 covers 14 residues. Trimming took 1 base from V and 0 from J, leaving 6 bases between them. Germline V gene lookup returns CDR1 SEHNR and CDR2 FQNEAQ (reference sequence). Per the original data handling: By means of reference gene primer amplification, nucleated cell counts were estimated. Clones were sequenced by immunoSEQ multiplex PCR, and TCRdb holds only the in-frame ones, with some missing. For V, J and clone size, that table is used; D and trimming come from the DNA. The data contain 240,000 or so clones, 85% to 90% of them seen just once; the ten biggest clones take up approximately 7.2%.

J is TRBJ2-5 and V is TRBV7-9; D call uncertain. Sequenced: peripheral blood. This receptor was obtained from a woman in her seventies with active or convalescent COVID-19. Written as DNA, the CDR3 is TGTGCCAGCAGCTTAGGAGAACACCAAGAGACCCAGTACTTC. It codes for CASSLGEHQETQYF.